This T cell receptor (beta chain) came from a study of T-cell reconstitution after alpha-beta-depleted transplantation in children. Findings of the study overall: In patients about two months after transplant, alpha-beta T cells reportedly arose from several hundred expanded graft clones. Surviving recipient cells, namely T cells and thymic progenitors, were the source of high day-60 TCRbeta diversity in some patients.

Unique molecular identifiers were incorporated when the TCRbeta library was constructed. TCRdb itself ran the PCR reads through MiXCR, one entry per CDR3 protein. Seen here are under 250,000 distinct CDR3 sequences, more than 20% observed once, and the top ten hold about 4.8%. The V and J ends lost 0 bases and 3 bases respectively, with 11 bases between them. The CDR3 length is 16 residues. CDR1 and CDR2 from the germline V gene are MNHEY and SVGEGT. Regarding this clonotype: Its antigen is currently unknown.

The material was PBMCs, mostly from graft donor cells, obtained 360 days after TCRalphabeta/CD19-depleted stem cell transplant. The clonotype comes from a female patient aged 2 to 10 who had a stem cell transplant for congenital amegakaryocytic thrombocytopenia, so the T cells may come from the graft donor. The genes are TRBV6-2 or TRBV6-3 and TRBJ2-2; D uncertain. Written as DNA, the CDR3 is TGTGCCAGCAGTTACTCGCTCCCAGCCCACACCGGGGAGCTGTTTTTT. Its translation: CASSYSLPAHTGELFF.